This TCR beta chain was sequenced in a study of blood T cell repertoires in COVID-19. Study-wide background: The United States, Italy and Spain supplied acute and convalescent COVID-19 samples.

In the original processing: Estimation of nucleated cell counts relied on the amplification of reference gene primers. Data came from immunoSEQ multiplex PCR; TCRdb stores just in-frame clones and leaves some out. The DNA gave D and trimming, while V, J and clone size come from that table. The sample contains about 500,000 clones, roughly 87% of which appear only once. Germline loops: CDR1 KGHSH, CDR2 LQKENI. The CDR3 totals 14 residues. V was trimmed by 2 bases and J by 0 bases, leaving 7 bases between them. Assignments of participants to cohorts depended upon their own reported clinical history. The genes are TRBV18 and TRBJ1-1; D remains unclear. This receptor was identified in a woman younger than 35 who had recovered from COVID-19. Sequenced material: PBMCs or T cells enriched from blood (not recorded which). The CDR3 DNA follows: TGTGCCAGCTCACCAACCAACTTGAACACTGAAGCTTTCTTT. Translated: CASSPTNLNTEAFF.